The present T cell receptor (beta chain) was sequenced within a study of regulatory T cells in long-lasting Graves disease. V lost 4 bases to trimming and J lost 1 base; unmatched junction nucleotides: 10. CDR1 and CDR2 from the germline V gene are SEHNR and FQNEAQ (reference sequence). This CDR3 region has 17 residues. As to time point: newly diagnosed GD, antithyroid drugs for less than 3 months. Construction of the TCR library relied on RNA isolated from PBMCs. Relying on iRepertoire HTBI primers and Arm-PCR of CDR3 regions, the team built TCR beta libraries. TCRdb analysed the multiplex PCR reads with MiXCR anew, one entry per CDR3 protein. Found here are 400,000 to 500,000 distinct CDR3 sequences, 12% to 15% of them singletons; the top ten hold roughly 15%. These records were also assigned to another study, of T cells in Graves' hyperthyroidism and ophthalmopathy. From that report: Exclusion followed for patients with uncontrolled infection, other autoimmune disease, pregnancy or lactation.

The receptor was isolated from a woman aged 45 to 65 with Graves disease. The rearrangement uses TRBV7-9 and TRBJ2-3; TRBD2 agrees at 8 bases. Sequences were derived from peripheral blood mononuclear cells (PBMCs), sampled at new diagnosis, from a patient treated with antithyroid drugs. This chain's CDR3 is CASSSGTRGVGTDTQYF. CDR3 bases: TGTGCCAGCAGCTCCGGGACTAGGGGGGTTGGCACAGATACGCAGTATTTT.